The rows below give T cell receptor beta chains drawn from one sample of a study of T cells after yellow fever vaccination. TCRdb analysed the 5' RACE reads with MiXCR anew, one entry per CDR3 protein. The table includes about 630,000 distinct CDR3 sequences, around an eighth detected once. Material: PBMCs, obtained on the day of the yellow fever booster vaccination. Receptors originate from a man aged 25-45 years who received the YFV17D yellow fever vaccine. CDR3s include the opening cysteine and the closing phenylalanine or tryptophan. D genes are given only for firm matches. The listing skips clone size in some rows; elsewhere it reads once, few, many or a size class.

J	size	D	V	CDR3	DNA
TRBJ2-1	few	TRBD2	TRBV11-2	CASSDGLAGSWSYNEQFF	TGTGCCAGCAGCGACGGACTAGCGGGATCCTGGTCCTACAATGAGCAGTTCTTC
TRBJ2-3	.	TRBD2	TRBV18	CASSSLAGEDTQYF	TGTGCCAGCTCATCCTTAGCGGGAGAAGATACGCAGTATTTT
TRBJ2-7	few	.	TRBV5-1	CASSTTGPFGPDYEQYF	TGCGCCAGCAGCACTACGGGCCCTTTTGGTCCTGACTACGAGCAGTACTTC
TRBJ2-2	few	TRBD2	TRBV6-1	CASSGGAGGTGELFF	TGTGCCAGCAGTGGGGGAGCGGGAGGTACCGGGGAGCTGTTTTTT
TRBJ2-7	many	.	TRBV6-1	CATAPGRGYEQYF	TGTGCCACCGCCCCGGGGAGGGGGTACGAGCAGTACTTC
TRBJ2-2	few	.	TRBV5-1	CASSDGPGTSTGELFF	TGCGCCAGCAGCGATGGCCCCGGGACTTCCACCGGGGAGCTGTTTTTT
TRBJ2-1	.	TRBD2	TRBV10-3	CAISGTSVDEQFF	TGTGCCATCAGTGGAACTAGCGTAGATGAGCAGTTCTTC
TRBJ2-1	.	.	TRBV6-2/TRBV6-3	CASSLSSSWYNEQFF	TGTGCCAGCAGTCTCTCCTCCAGCTGGTACAATGAGCAGTTCTTC
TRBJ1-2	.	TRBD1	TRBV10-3	CAINLDRGGGYTF	TGTGCCATCAATTTGGACAGGGGCGGAGGCTACACCTTC
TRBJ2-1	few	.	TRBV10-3	CASSGQRDEQFF	TGTGCCTCCTCGGGCCAGCGCGATGAGCAGTTCTTC